One sample yielded the 12 T cell receptor beta chains listed below, sequenced in a study of blood T cells in healthy people across ages (dated by TCRdb to 2015 to 2017). Library generation was performed with 5' RACE. TCRdb names Illumina HiSeq 2500 as the instrument used. The second PCR ran for about 6 to 12 cycles and used a J-beta primer mix along with a sample-barcoded 5' primer. TCRdb reprocessing: public reads trimmed at Q25 with fastp, clones called with MiXCR, in-frame beta chains kept. Duplicate CDR3 protein sequences are folded into a single record with the most common DNA and genes. Present in this sample are fewer than 950,000 distinct CDR3 sequences, less than 70% of which were seen just once. Clones ranked in the top ten supply about two fifths of the sample. Material: blood. The origin of the receptors is a man older than 75 in good health.

Remarks on this clonotype: Sequence at one end of the junction differs from germline and may be a read error. The V gene is TRBV20-1, the J gene TRBJ1-6; 11 nucleotides agree with TRBD1. The germline V gene encodes CDR1 DFQATT and CDR2 SNEGSKA (reference sequence). The CDR3 contains 14 residues. The CDR3 sequence: CSASRDRGTSPPHF. The CDR3 DNA reads as TGCAGTGCTAGTAGGGACAGGGGGACTTCACCCCCCCACTTT.

The rearrangement uses TRBV2 and TRBJ2-3; D remains ambiguous. V lost 7 bases and J 2 bases, leaving 7 bases between the germline ends. This CDR3 has 12 residues. The V gene's germline CDR1 is SNHLY and CDR2 FYNNEI. This chain's CDR3 is CASKDDTDTQYF. In DNA, the CDR3 is TGTGCCAGCAAGGACGACACAGATACGCAGTATTTT.

The chain uses TRBV20-1 and TRBJ1-5, with TRBD1 identical over 7 bases. The J segment lost 6 bases and the V segment lost 8 bases, leaving 10 bases of the junction unmatched. This CDR3 has 13 amino acids. Germline CDR1 and CDR2: DFQATT and SNEGSKA (reference sequence). The CDR3 spells CSTNQGVGQPQHF. CDR3 DNA: TGCAGTACTAATCAGGGGGTGGGTCAGCCCCAGCATTTT.

This rearrangement joins TRBV29-1 to TRBJ2-7, with D possibly being TRBD2 (6 bases). The last part of the DNA fits TRBJ2-5 better; the J call may be wrong. The CDR3 contains 12 residues. Germline-derived CDR1 and CDR2 are SQVTM and ANQGSEA. CDR3 DNA: TGCAGCGTTGAGGAGGGCCGAGAGACCCAGTACTTC. Translating gives CSVEEGRETQYF.

The CDR3 sequence is CASSPKEGTEAFF. The CDR3 DNA is TGTGCCAGCTCCCCGAAGGAGGGCACTGAAGCTTTCTTT. V usage is TRBV18 and J usage is TRBJ1-1; D gene unclear. CDR3 size: 13 residues. Germline loops: CDR1 KGHSH, CDR2 LQKENI. The germline V and J ends were trimmed by 6 bases and 4 bases, with 12 bases remaining between them.

This clonotype was observed a few times. The CDR3 loop reads CSVEGGGDPGDINEQFF. As DNA, the CDR3 is TGCAGCGTTGAAGGTGGCGGGGATCCCGGGGACATAAATGAGCAGTTCTTC. The chain carries TRBV29-1 and TRBJ2-1; D may correspond to TRBD1 or TRBD2 (6 bases each). The V gene's germline CDR1 is SQVTM and CDR2 ANQGSEA. Trimming left V 1 base short and J 7 bases short, with 23 bases between. This CDR3 region has 17 residues.

The V and J genes are TRBV21-1 and TRBJ1-2. TRBV21-1 is a known pseudogene. The CDR3 is 13 residues long. This CDR3 reads CASSKDRPYGYTF. For the CDR3, the DNA is TGTGCCAGCAGCAAAGACCGACCCTATGGCTACACCTTC.

This clonotype was observed many times. The rearrangement links TRBV7-9 to TRBJ2-1; D is undetermined. The V end lost 6 bases, the J end lost 8 bases, and 14 bases lay between the germline ends. Per the germline V gene, CDR1 is SEHNR and CDR2 is FQNEAQ (reference sequence). The CDR3 has 13 residues. The CDR3, as DNA: TGTGCCAGCAGTTGGATGATTACGGATGAGCAGTTCTTC. Its protein is CASSWMITDEQFF.

This clonotype came up a few times. The genes are TRBV5-6 and TRBJ2-5; D is perhaps TRBD1 or TRBD2 (5 bases each). The DNA end is a closer match to TRBJ2-7, so the J assignment may be wrong. CDR1 is SGHDT, CDR2 YYEEEE, per germline. The CDR3 consists of 15 residues. CDR3 residues: CASSLGLGDSYEQYF. The CDR3 nucleotides are TGTGCCAGCAGCTTGGGATTGGGGGACTCCTACGAGCAGTACTTC.

The chain combines TRBV14 with TRBJ2-4, with 7 bases matching TRBD2. Germline CDR1 and CDR2: SGHDN and FVKESK. This CDR3 region has 17 residues. Trimming cost V 1 base and J 1 base; bases outside gene matches: 7. CDR3 residues: CASSQGHVGGAKNIQYF. CDR3 sequence (DNA): TGTGCCAGCAGCCAAGGTCATGTCGGGGGGGCCAAAAACATTCAGTACTTC.

CDR3 DNA: TGCGCCAGCACCCAGGGCGCGAACACCGGGGAGCTGTTTTTT. This gives the protein CASTQGANTGELFF. J is TRBJ2-2 and V is TRBV5-1, with D maybe TRBD1 (5 bases). Germline assignment: CDR1 SGHRS and CDR2 YFSETQ. This CDR3 is built from 14 residues. Trimming pared 6 bases from V and 0 bases from J, leaving 9 bases between.

CDR3 amino acids: CASSSNPGTGSYEQYF. CDR3 nucleotide sequence: TGTGCCAGCAGCTCCAACCCCGGGACAGGATCCTACGAGCAGTACTTC. J is TRBJ2-7 and V is TRBV6-5, with 8 bases aligning to TRBD1. Germline CDR1 reads MNHEY; CDR2 reads SVGAGI. The CDR3 runs 16 residues. J lost 1 base, V lost 6 bases, and 11 bases had no gene match.